This T cell receptor (beta chain) was sequenced during a study of T-cell reconstitution after alpha-beta-depleted transplantation in children. Notes on the study in general: Alpha-beta T cells about two months after transplant reportedly derived from several hundred expanded graft clones.

A TCRbeta library incorporating unique molecular identifiers was prepared. TCRdb processed the PCR reads anew with MiXCR; each CDR3 protein has one entry. The sample yields about 230,000 distinct CDR3 sequences, about a tenth seen once. This clonotype was recorded at least ten times. The antigen is unknown. Trimming shortened V by 4 bases and J by 1 base, and 20 bases separated the two germline ends. CDR3 size: 17 residues. Germline V gives CDR1 SNHLY, CDR2 FYNNEI. The V and J genes are TRBV2 and TRBJ2-7, with a tentative D call TRBD2 (5 bases). The sequence was collected from a child under three years old with acute myeloid leukemia, due to receive a stem cell transplant. The specimen comprised PBMCs, sampled before TCRalphabeta/CD19-depleted stem cell transplant. Here the CDR3 DNA reads TGTGCCAGCAGTGTTTATCCAGCGGTGAGACTTTCCTACGAGCAGTACTTC. Encoded protein: CASSVYPAVRLSYEQYF.